The rows below give T cell receptor beta chains drawn from one sample of a study of blood T cell repertoires in COVID-19. This table comes from immunoSEQ multiplex PCR, and its TCRdb copy is limited to in-frame clones, with some not included. Counted here are fewer than 350,000 clones, roughly nine tenths occurring once; the ten biggest clones make up 4.5% to 6.5%. Material for sequencing was PBMCs or T cells enriched from blood (not recorded which). These receptors all come from a man aged 55 to 69 who had recovered from COVID-19. Both conserved end residues are part of each CDR3. D genes are given only for firm matches. The size of a clone is reported for some rows only, either as once, few or many, or as a class for expanded clones.

clone size | J gene | V gene | D gene | CDR3 length | CDR3 protein | CDR3 DNA
once | TRBJ1-2 | TRBV6-1 | . | 14 | CASSERNSLYGYTF | TGTGCCAGCAGTGAACGGAACAGCCTCTATGGCTACACCTTC
. | TRBJ2-2 | TRBV3-1/TRBV3-2 | . | 13 | CASQDTNTGELFF | TGTGCCAGCCAAGACACGAACACCGGGGAGCTGTTTTTT
. | TRBJ1-6 | TRBV7-2 | . | 13 | CASSPWGDSPLHF | TGTGCCAGCAGCCCCTGGGGGGATTCACCCCTCCACTTT
. | TRBJ1-1 | TRBV7-9 | . | 16 | CASSLGAGWRNTEAFF | TGTGCCAGCAGCTTAGGGGCAGGGTGGAGGAACACTGAAGCTTTCTTT
few | TRBJ2-4 | TRBV4-3 | . | 14 | CASSLEAGENIQYF | TGCGCCAGCAGCCTCGAAGCAGGGGAGAACATTCAGTACTTC
. | TRBJ2-5 | TRBV28 | TRBD1 | 16 | CASSLYGTGRQETQYF | TGTGCCAGCAGTTTATATGGGACAGGGAGACAAGAGACCCAGTACTTC
. | TRBJ2-3 | TRBV11-1 | . | 16 | CASSPSQGKSTDTQYF | TGTGCCAGCAGCCCCTCCCAGGGCAAAAGCACAGATACGCAGTATTTT
. | TRBJ1-2 | TRBV20-1 | . | 13 | CSASREGGDGYTF | TGCAGTGCTAGTAGGGAAGGCGGGGATGGCTACACCTTC
. | TRBJ1-4 | TRBV10-1 | TRBD1 | 15 | CASSSGQGRNEKLFF | TGCGCCAGCAGTTCTGGACAGGGGAGGAACGAAAAACTGTTTTTT
. | TRBJ1-6 | TRBV5-4 | TRBD1 | 15 | CASSLFETGEAPLHF | TGTGCCAGCAGCTTGTTCGAGACAGGGGAGGCACCCCTCCACTTT
. | TRBJ1-4 | TRBV5-1 | . | 14 | CASRGVGRNEKLFF | TGCGCCAGCCGGGGGGTAGGTAGGAATGAAAAACTGTTTTTT
. | TRBJ2-3 | TRBV2 | . | 12 | CASSQSTDTQYF | TGTGCCAGCAGTCAGAGCACAGATACGCAGTATTTT
. | TRBJ2-7 | TRBV19 | . | 12 | CASSISESGQYF | TGTGCCAGTAGTATAAGTGAATCGGGGCAGTACTTC
. | TRBJ1-1 | TRBV28 | . | 12 | CASSTPNTEAFF | TGTGCCAGCAGTACACCGAACACTGAAGCTTTCTTT
. | TRBJ2-7 | TRBV5-1 | TRBD2 | 15 | CASSLISGRGHEQYF | TGCGCCAGCAGCTTGATAAGCGGGAGAGGACACGAGCAGTACTTC
. | TRBJ2-5 | TRBV3-1/TRBV3-2 | . | 19 | CASSQEAVRGGAAHETQYF | TGTGCCAGCAGCCAAGAAGCCGTGAGGGGGGGGGCGGCCCACGAGACCCAGTACTTC
. | TRBJ2-5 | TRBV5-1 | TRBD2 | 15 | CASSFSSGVQGTQYF | TGCGCCAGCAGCTTTTCTAGCGGGGTCCAGGGGACCCAGTACTTC
. | TRBJ1-4 | TRBV28 | . | 14 | CASSFRGFNEKLFF | TGTGCCAGCAGTTTCAGGGGCTTTAATGAAAAACTGTTTTTT
once | TRBJ1-5 | TRBV19 | TRBD1 | 15 | CASTAGQGANQPQHF | TGTGCCAGTACCGCGGGACAGGGGGCGAATCAGCCCCAGCATTTT
. | TRBJ1-4 | TRBV11-2 | . | 15 | CASSASQGNYEKLFF | TGTGCCAGCAGCGCCTCCCAGGGGAATTACGAAAAACTGTTTTTT
. | TRBJ1-4 | TRBV28 | TRBD1 | 13 | CASRRTGVEKLFF | TGTGCCAGCAGGCGCACAGGGGTTGAAAAACTGTTTTTT
. | TRBJ1-3 | TRBV15 | . | 17 | CATSRDPTVSAGNTIYF | TGTGCCACCAGCAGAGATCCGACCGTGAGCGCTGGAAACACCATATATTTT
. | TRBJ2-7 | TRBV18 | . | 14 | CASSPPPGTYEQYF | TGTGCCAGCTCACCACCGCCAGGTACCTACGAGCAGTACTTC
few | TRBJ2-1 | TRBV7-8 | . | 14 | CASSLLFAYNEQFF | TGTGCCAGCAGCTTATTGTTCGCCTACAATGAGCAGTTCTTC
. | TRBJ1-4 | TRBV24-1 | . | 16 | CATSDRRTAKEEKLFF | TGTGCCACCAGTGATCGGCGGACAGCAAAAGAGGAAAAACTGTTTTTT
. | TRBJ1-1 | TRBV28 | TRBD1 | 15 | CASSFLDRDRTEAFF | TGTGCCAGCAGTTTCCTTGACAGGGATAGGACTGAAGCTTTCTTT
. | TRBJ1-1 | TRBV4-3 | . | 14 | CASSQGQRPVEAFF | TGCGCCAGCAGCCAAGGACAGAGGCCGGTTGAAGCTTTCTTT
. | TRBJ2-1 | TRBV3-1/TRBV3-2 | TRBD2 | 16 | CASSPRHGLAGPEQFF | TGTGCCAGCAGCCCCCGTCATGGACTAGCGGGACCAGAGCAGTTCTTC
. | TRBJ2-1 | TRBV24-1 | . | 13 | CATTRLARNEQFF | TGTGCCACCACAAGATTAGCGCGCAATGAGCAGTTCTTC
few | TRBJ1-1 | TRBV12-3/TRBV12-4 | TRBD1 | 12 | CASSPTGGTAFF | TGTGCCAGCAGTCCTACAGGGGGCACAGCTTTCTTT
. | TRBJ2-7 | TRBV19 | TRBD2 | 15 | CASSQTSGRAYEQYF | TGTGCCAGTAGTCAAACTAGCGGGAGGGCCTACGAGCAGTACTTC
. | TRBJ2-2 | TRBV7-9 | TRBD1 | 14 | CASSGQGITGELFF | TGTGCCAGCAGCGGACAGGGTATCACCGGGGAGCTGTTTTTT
. | TRBJ2-5 | TRBV9 | TRBD1 | 14 | CASSNRQGRETQYF | TGTGCCAGCAGCAATCGACAGGGGCGAGAGACCCAGTACTTC
few | TRBJ2-1 | TRBV7-7 | TRBD2 | 15 | CASSRTSGRGSEQFF | TGTGCTAGCAGCCGAACTAGCGGGAGGGGAAGTGAGCAGTTCTTC
once | TRBJ2-5 | TRBV5-4 | . | 14 | CASSLAEFQETQYF | TGTGCCAGCAGCTTAGCGGAGTTCCAAGAGACCCAGTACTTC
. | TRBJ1-1 | TRBV7-3 | TRBD1 | 15 | CASSLEGQGNTEAFF | TGTGCCAGCAGCCTGGAGGGACAGGGGAACACTGAAGCTTTCTTT
. | TRBJ1-1 | TRBV6-5 | TRBD1 | 13 | CASSSGQGGEAFF | TGTGCCAGCAGTTCCGGACAGGGCGGTGAAGCTTTCTTT
. | TRBJ2-1 | TRBV28 | . | 13 | CASSSGQNNEQFF | TGTGCCAGCAGTTCTGGACAGAACAATGAGCAGTTCTTC
. | TRBJ2-7 | TRBV30 | TRBD1 | 15 | CAWSEPGGSYHEQYF | TGTGCCTGGAGTGAACCAGGGGGCAGTTATCACGAGCAGTACTTC
. | TRBJ2-3 | TRBV7-2 | . | 15 | CASSLNRATTDTQYF | TGTGCCAGCAGCTTAAACAGGGCTACGACAGATACGCAGTATTTT
. | TRBJ2-7 | TRBV5-1 | . | 16 | CASRQGLLGRPYEQYF | TGCGCCAGCAGACAAGGACTGTTAGGGAGGCCCTACGAGCAGTACTTC
. | TRBJ2-6 | TRBV20-1 | . | 15 | CSASPTLAGANVLTF | TGCAGTGCTAGTCCGACGCTAGCTGGGGCCAACGTCCTGACTTTC
. | TRBJ2-2 | TRBV6-6 | TRBD2 | 14 | CASGAAGDTGELFF | TGTGCCAGCGGGGCAGCGGGAGACACCGGGGAGCTGTTTTTT
. | TRBJ2-2 | TRBV4-2 | TRBD1 | 16 | CASSTGQGARSGELFF | TGTGCCAGTAGCACTGGACAGGGGGCGCGATCCGGGGAGCTGTTTTTT
. | TRBJ1-5 | TRBV27 | . | 12 | CASSTTGQPQHF | TGTGCCAGCAGTACTACCGGACAGCCCCAGCATTTT
. | TRBJ2-1 | TRBV24-1 | TRBD1 | 17 | CATSDFGDRGSYNEQFF | TGTGCCACCAGTGATTTTGGGGACAGGGGGTCCTACAATGAGCAGTTCTTC